This TCR beta chain emerged from a study of OX40 agonist ivuxolimab in advanced cancers. Study background: Patients' therapy was ivuxolimab, an antibody that acts as an agonist of OX40 (CD134). Allowance was made for prior anti-PD-1, anti-PD-L1 or anti-CTLA-4 therapy, and about 40% had some.

Sequenced by immunoSEQ multiplex PCR; TCRdb stores in-frame clones only, minus some. The repertoire holds tens of thousands of clones, almost 95% seen once, with roughly 19% in the top ten. Study outcomes and limitations: Not determined was the antigen specificity of the expanded peripheral T cells. Among the nonresponders, some also had low normalized T-cell clonal expansion.

Notes on this clone: No antigen is known for it.

CDR3 size: 13 residues. V gave up 4 bases and J gave up 4 bases, with 10 bases separating them. Germline V lookup: CDR1 MDHEN, CDR2 SYDVKM. J is TRBJ1-2 and V is TRBV28; D is perhaps TRBD1 (6 bases). Source: CD4+ or CD8+ T cells sorted from blood, taken in a trial of the OX40 agonist ivuxolimab. This TCR was sampled from an adult with an advanced solid tumor such as melanoma, head and neck, liver or kidney cancer. The CDR3 reads CASSYGTSYGYTF. CDR3 DNA sequence: TGTGCCAGCAGTTATGGGACATCCTATGGCTACACCTTC.